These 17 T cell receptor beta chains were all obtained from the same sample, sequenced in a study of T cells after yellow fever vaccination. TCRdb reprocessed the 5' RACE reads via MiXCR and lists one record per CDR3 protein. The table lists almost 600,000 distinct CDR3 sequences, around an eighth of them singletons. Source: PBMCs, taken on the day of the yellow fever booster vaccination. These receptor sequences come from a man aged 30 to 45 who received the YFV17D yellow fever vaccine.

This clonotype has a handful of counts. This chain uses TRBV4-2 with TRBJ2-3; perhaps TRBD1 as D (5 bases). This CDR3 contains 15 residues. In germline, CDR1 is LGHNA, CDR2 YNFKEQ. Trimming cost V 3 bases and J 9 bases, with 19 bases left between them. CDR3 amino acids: CASSHLGPPPRTQYF. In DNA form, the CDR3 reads TGTGCCAGCAGCCACTTGGGGCCCCCACCGCGAACGCAGTATTTT.

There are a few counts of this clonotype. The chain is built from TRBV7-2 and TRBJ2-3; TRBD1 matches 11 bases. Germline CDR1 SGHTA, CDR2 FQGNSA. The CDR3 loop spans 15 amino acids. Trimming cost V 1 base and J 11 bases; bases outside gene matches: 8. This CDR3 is CASSLEGTGGSWQYF. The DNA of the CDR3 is TGTGCCAGCAGCTTAGAGGGGACAGGGGGGTCTTGGCAGTATTTT.

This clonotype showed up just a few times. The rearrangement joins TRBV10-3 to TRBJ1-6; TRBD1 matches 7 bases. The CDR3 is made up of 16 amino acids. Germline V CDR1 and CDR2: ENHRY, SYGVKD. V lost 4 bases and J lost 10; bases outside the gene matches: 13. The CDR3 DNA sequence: TGTGCCATCAGTGCCCAAGGACGGAGGGGGCGGTCACCCCTCCACTTT. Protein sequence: CAISAQGRRGRSPLHF.

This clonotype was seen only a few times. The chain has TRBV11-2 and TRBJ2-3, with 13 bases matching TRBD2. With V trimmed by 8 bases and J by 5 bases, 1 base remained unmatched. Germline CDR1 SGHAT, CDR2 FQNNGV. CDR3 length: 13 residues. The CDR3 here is CASGLAGVDTQYF. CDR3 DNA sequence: TGTGCCAGCGGACTAGCGGGAGTAGATACGCAGTATTTT.

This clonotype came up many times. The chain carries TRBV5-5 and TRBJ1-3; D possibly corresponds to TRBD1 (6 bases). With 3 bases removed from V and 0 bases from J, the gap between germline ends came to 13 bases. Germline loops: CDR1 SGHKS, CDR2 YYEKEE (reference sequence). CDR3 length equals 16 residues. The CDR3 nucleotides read TGTGCCAGCAGCTCGACAGGTCTCAACTCTGGAAACACCATATATTTT. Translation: CASSSTGLNSGNTIYF. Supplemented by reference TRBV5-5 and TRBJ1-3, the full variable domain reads DAGVTQSPTHLIKTRGQQVTLRCSPISGHKSVSWYQQVLGQGPQFIFQYYEKEERGRGNFPDRFSARQFPNYSSELNVNALLLGDSALYLCASSSTGLNSGNTIYFGEGSWLTVV.

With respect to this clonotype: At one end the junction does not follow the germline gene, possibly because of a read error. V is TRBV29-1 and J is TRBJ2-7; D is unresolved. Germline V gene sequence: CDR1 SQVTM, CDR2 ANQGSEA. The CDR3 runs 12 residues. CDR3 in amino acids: CSVEEPSYEQYF. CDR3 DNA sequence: TGCAGCGTGGAAGAGCCCTCCTACGAGCAGTACTTC.

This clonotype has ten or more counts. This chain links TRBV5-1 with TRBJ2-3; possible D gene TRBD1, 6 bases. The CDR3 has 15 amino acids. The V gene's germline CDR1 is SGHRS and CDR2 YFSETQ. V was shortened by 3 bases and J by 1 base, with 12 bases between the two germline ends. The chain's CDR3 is CASSSQGGRTDTQYF. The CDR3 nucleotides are TGCGCCAGCAGCTCACAGGGTGGGCGCACAGATACGCAGTATTTT. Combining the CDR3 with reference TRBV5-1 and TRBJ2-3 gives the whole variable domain KAGVTQTPRYLIKTRGQQVTLSCSPISGHRSVSWYQQTPGQGLQFLFEYFSETQRNKGNFPGRFSGRQFSNSRSEMNVSTLELGDSALYLCASSSQGGRTDTQYFGPGTRLTVL.

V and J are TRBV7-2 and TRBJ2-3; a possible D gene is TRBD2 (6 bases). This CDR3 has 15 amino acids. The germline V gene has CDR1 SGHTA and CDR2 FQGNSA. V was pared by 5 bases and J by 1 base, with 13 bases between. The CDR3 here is CASSRLALGTDTQYF. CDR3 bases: TGTGCCAGCAGCCGTCTAGCGCTTGGCACAGATACGCAGTATTTT.

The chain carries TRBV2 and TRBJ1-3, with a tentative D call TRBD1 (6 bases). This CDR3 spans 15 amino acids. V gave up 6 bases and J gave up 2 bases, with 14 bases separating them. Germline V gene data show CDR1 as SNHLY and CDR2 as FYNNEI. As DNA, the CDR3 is TGTGCCAGCAGCCCCGCGGGGACAACTGGAAACACCATATATTTT. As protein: CASSPAGTTGNTIYF.

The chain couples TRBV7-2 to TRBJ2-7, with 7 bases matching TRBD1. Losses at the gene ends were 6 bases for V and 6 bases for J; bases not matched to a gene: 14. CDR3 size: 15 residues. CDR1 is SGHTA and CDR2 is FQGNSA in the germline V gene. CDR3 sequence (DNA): TGTGCCAGCAGTTCTGACAGGGAAATTCTAGGCGAGCAGTACTTC. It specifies CASSSDREILGEQYF.

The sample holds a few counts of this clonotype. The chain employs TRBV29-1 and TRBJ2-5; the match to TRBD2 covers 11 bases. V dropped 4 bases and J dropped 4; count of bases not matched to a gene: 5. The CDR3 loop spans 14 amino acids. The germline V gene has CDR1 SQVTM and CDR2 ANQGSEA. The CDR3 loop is CSVGGLAGGETQYF. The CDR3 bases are TGCAGCGTTGGAGGACTAGCGGGCGGAGAGACCCAGTACTTC. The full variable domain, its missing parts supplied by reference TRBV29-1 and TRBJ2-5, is SAVISQKPSRDICQRGTSLTIQCQVDSQVTMMFWYRQQPGQSLTLIATANQGSEATYESGFVIDKFPISRPNLTFSTLTVSNMSPEDSSIYLCSVGGLAGGETQYFGPGTRLLVL.

In nucleotides, the CDR3 is TGCGCCAGCAGCTTTTCAGAACCGAACACCGGGGAGCTGTTTTTT. Translation gives CASSFSEPNTGELFF. The gene calls are TRBV5-1 and TRBJ2-2; unclear D gene. Germline CDR1 and CDR2: SGHRS and YFSETQ. CDR3 length: 15 residues. Trimming left V 2 bases short and J 0 bases short, with 8 bases between. The variable domain in full, with the rest retrieved from reference TRBV5-1 and TRBJ2-2, is KAGVTQTPRYLIKTRGQQVTLSCSPISGHRSVSWYQQTPGQGLQFLFEYFSETQRNKGNFPGRFSGRQFSNSRSEMNVSTLELGDSALYLCASSFSEPNTGELFFGEGSRLTVL.

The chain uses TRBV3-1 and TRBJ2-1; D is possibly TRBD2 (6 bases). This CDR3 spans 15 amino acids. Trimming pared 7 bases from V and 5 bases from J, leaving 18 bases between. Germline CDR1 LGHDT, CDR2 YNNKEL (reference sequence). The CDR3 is CASTPVAGGNNEQFF. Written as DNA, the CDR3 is TGTGCCAGCACCCCGGTGGCGGGCGGGAACAATGAGCAGTTCTTC.

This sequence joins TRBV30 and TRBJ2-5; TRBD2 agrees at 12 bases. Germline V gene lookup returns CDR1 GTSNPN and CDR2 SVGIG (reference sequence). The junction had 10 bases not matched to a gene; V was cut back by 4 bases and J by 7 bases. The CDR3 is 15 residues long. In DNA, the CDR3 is TGTGCCTGGATTGGTAGACTAGCGGGAGTGGGGACCCAGTACTTC. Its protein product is CAWIGRLAGVGTQYF.

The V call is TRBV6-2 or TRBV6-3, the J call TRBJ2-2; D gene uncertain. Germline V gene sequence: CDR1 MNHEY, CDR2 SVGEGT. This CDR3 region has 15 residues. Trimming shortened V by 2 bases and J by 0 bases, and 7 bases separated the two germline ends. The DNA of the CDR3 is TGTGCCAGCAGTTACGTCAGCCCGAACACCGGGGAGCTGTTTTTT. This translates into CASSYVSPNTGELFF.

CDR3 sequence: CASSLQGDGYTF. The CDR3, as DNA: TGCGCCAGCAGCTTACAGGGAGATGGCTACACCTTC. The chain has TRBV5-1 and TRBJ1-2; a possible D gene is TRBD1 (6 bases). Germline CDR1 is SGHRS and CDR2 is YFSETQ. The CDR3 is 12 amino acids. Trimming stripped 2 bases from V and 6 bases from J, with 8 bases between. Combining the CDR3 with reference TRBV5-1 and TRBJ1-2 gives the whole variable domain KAGVTQTPRYLIKTRGQQVTLSCSPISGHRSVSWYQQTPGQGLQFLFEYFSETQRNKGNFPGRFSGRQFSNSRSEMNVSTLELGDSALYLCASSLQGDGYTFGSGTRLTVV.

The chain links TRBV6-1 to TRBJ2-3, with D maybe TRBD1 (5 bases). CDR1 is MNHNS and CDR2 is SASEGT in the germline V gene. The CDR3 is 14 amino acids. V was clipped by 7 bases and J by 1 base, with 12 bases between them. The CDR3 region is CASIKEGGTDTQYF. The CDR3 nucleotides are TGTGCCAGCATAAAGGAAGGGGGCACAGATACGCAGTATTTT.